Below, 15 T cell receptor beta chains from the same sample are listed, as sequenced in a study of T cell changes during pregnancy in multiple sclerosis. Here immunoSEQ multiplex PCR was the method, and the copy in TCRdb shows in-frame clones only, minus some. The sample carries 90,000 to 120,000 clones, around 94% recorded once. The sample in question was peripheral blood, obtained in the second trimester of pregnancy. These receptors all stem from a female donor with multiple sclerosis, enrolled in a pregnancy study.

The V gene is TRBV9, the J gene TRBJ1-3; 11 nucleotides line up with TRBD1. Per germline, CDR1 SGDLS and CDR2 YYNGEE. With V trimmed by 0 bases and J by 0 bases, 5 bases remained unmatched. The CDR3 is made up of 18 amino acids. The CDR3 region is CASSVVGTGGFSGNTIYF. CDR3 sequence (DNA): TGTGCCAGCAGCGTAGTCGGGACAGGGGGTTTCTCTGGAAACACCATATATTTT.

V usage is TRBV9 and J usage is TRBJ2-1, with 8 bases lining up with TRBD1. The CDR3 loop spans 18 amino acids. Germline assignment: CDR1 SGDLS and CDR2 YYNGEE. Trimming at V came to 0 bases and at J to 3 bases, leaving 11 bases not matched to a gene. The CDR3 nucleotides are TGTGCCAGCAGCGTAGGGGGGACAGGAGGTCCAGTCTACAATGAGCAGTTCTTC. Translation: CASSVGGTGGPVYNEQFF.

This clone appeared once. V is TRBV19 and J is TRBJ1-1; possibly TRBD1 for D (5 bases). Germline V gene sequence: CDR1 LNHDA, CDR2 SQIVND (reference sequence). The CDR3 covers 14 residues. The V gene lost 1 base and the J gene lost 1 base, with 7 bases spanning the gap. The CDR3 sequence is CASSIGGGNTEAFF. The CDR3 nucleotides read TGTGCCAGTAGTATAGGCGGGGGGAACACTGAAGCTTTCTTT. Full variable domain (remainder filled in from reference TRBV19 and TRBJ1-1): DGGITQSPKYLFRKEGQNVTLSCEQNLNHDAMYWYRQDPGQGLRLIYYSQIVNDFQKGDIAEGYSVSREKKESFPLTVTSAQKNPTAFYLCASSIGGGNTEAFFGQGTRLTVV.

The chain combines TRBV30 with TRBJ2-1, with D maybe TRBD2 (6 bases). CDR3 length: 13 residues. Trimming removed 0 bases at V and 6 bases at J, with 9 bases between. Germline lookup yields CDR1 GTSNPN and CDR2 SVGIG (reference sequence). The CDR3 is CAWSVLASNEQFF. Written as DNA, the CDR3 is TGTGCCTGGAGTGTACTAGCTTCCAATGAGCAGTTCTTC.

Remarks on this clone: Because the CDR3's place on the DNA is in doubt, the DNA is left out and the CDR3 is given as listed by TCRdb. This rearrangement joins TRBV29-1 to TRBJ1-2. Both ends counted, the CDR3 spans 8 residues. Germline V CDR1 and CDR2: SQVTM, ANQGSEA. The CDR3 region is CSTSGYTF.

Note on this clone: The identical CDR3 is also encoded by other nucleotide sequences in the sample. The chain uses TRBV5-1 and TRBJ1-1, with 7 bases fitting TRBD1. V shed 4 bases, J shed 2 bases, and the junction held 5 bases outside the gene matches. The length of the CDR3 is 14 residues. Per germline, CDR1 SGHRS and CDR2 YFSETQ. The CDR3 DNA follows: TGCGCCAGCAGCCCCGGGACAGTCAACACTGAAGCTTTCTTT. This codes for CASSPGTVNTEAFF.

The J gene is TRBJ1-1, the V gene TRBV7-9; D remains ambiguous. Germline V gene sequence: CDR1 SEHNR, CDR2 FQNEAQ (reference sequence). This CDR3 contains 16 residues. V shed 5 bases and J shed 2 bases, with 18 bases lying between them. The CDR3 DNA follows: TGTGCCAGCAGCCGGGTAGGCCTCATTATCAACACTGAAGCTTTCTTT. This translates into CASSRVGLIINTEAFF.

The table lists this clone with many counts. The V call is TRBV30, the J call TRBJ1-1; D unclear. Trimming removed 0 bases from V and 3 bases from J, with 11 bases in between. CDR3 size: 14 residues. Germline-derived CDR1 and CDR2 are GTSNPN and SVGIG (reference sequence). The DNA of the CDR3 is TGTGCCTGGAGTGTACGTGCAGAAGACACTGAAGCTTTCTTT. It yields the protein CAWSVRAEDTEAFF.

The chain joins TRBV9 to TRBJ2-7; 8 bases align to TRBD1. V shed 4 bases, J shed 3 bases, and the junction held 6 bases outside the gene matches. The CDR3 runs to 14 residues. Per germline, CDR1 SGDLS and CDR2 YYNGEE. CDR3 sequence reads: CASSPYDRGYEQYF. The CDR3 bases are TGTGCCAGCAGCCCTTACGACAGGGGCTACGAGCAGTACTTC.

The chain is built from TRBV5-1 and TRBJ2-7, with TRBD1 matching over 9 bases. Trimming removed 3 bases from V and 1 base from J; junction bases left unmatched: 2. Germline CDR1 SGHRS, CDR2 YFSETQ. The CDR3 runs to 14 residues. CDR3 region: CASSSGQGSYEQYF. In nucleotides, the CDR3 is TGCGCCAGCAGCTCAGGACAGGGGTCCTACGAGCAGTACTTC.

The rearrangement joins TRBV15 to TRBJ2-3; 7 nucleotides match TRBD2. CDR3 length: 15 residues. With V trimmed by 5 bases and J by 8 bases, 13 bases remained unmatched. CDR1 LNHNV and CDR2 YYDKDF come from the germline V gene (reference sequence). The CDR3 bases are TGTGCCACCAGCCCACGACTAGCTAATTCCCCTACGCAGTATTTT. Amino acid sequence: CATSPRLANSPTQYF.

This chain links TRBV30 with TRBJ2-1; TRBD2 matches at 16 bases. J lost 12 bases, V lost 4 bases, and 6 bases had no gene match. CDR3 length: 14 residues. Germline-derived CDR1 and CDR2 are GTSNPN and SVGIG (reference sequence). This chain's CDR3 is CAWNTGLAGGTQFF. In DNA, the CDR3 is TGTGCCTGGAATACGGGACTAGCGGGGGGGACGCAGTTCTTC.

The V gene is TRBV9, the J gene TRBJ1-1, with D possibly TRBD1 on 6 matching bases. The V gene's germline CDR1 is SGDLS and CDR2 YYNGEE. The V and J ends lost 4 bases and 2 bases respectively, with 15 bases between them. The CDR3 is 15 residues long. Here the CDR3 reads CASSTSGQLNTEAFF. In DNA, the CDR3 is TGTGCCAGCAGCACCAGCGGACAGTTAAACACTGAAGCTTTCTTT.

The CDR3 reads CATSRGSDAEQYF. In DNA, the CDR3 is TGTGCCACCAGCAGAGGGAGCGACGCAGAGCAGTACTTC. The gene calls are TRBV15 and TRBJ2-7; D gene unclear. This CDR3 is 13 amino acids long. V lost 1 base, J lost 7 bases, and 11 bases lay in between. Germline CDR1 LNHNV, CDR2 YYDKDF (reference sequence).

The chain joins TRBV18 to TRBJ2-5; weak D call: TRBD1 (7 bases). The CDR3 spans 14 residues. From germline, CDR1 is KGHSH and CDR2 LQKENI. V lost 4 bases, J lost 1 base, and 10 bases lay in between. The CDR3 here is CASSHQGGQETQYF. The CDR3, as DNA: TGTGCCAGCTCACACCAGGGGGGCCAAGAGACCCAGTACTTC.